The entry below gives a single T cell receptor beta chain sequence along with its context. Its antigen is not known. RNA was extracted from bulk tissue without any cell sorting. A modified ARM-PCR protocol with three rounds of nested PCR amplified TCRbeta. Via MiXCR, TCRdb re-called the multiplex PCR reads, giving one row per CDR3 protein. The sample consists of 220,000 or so distinct CDR3 sequences, about 76% of them appearing once. This sample was included in a study of tumor and adjacent non-tumor tissue in lung cancer. Study observations and caveats: TCR diversity was significantly greater in tumor than normal lung tissue. Normal lung showed higher cumulative top 100 clone frequency than tumor.

Per germline, CDR1 GTSNPN and CDR2 SVGIG (reference sequence). The CDR3 runs 12 residues. Unmatched junction bases numbered 7, after V lost 8 bases and J lost 5 bases. The chain carries TRBV30 and TRBJ1-2, with 8 bases lining up with TRBD1. Source material: lung tumor tissue. This clonotype was sampled from a man in his 60s with non-small cell lung cancer. The CDR3 loop is CAGGQGAYGYTF. The CDR3 bases are TGTGCCGGCGGACAGGGCGCGTATGGCTACACCTTC.